Following are 13 T cell receptor beta chains from one sample sequenced in a study of T cell responses to AZD1222 COVID-19 vaccine. Only in-frame clones appear in the TCRdb table, and some are missing; sequencing was by immunoSEQ multiplex PCR. The sample lists over 130,000 clones; around 90% were seen once. Specimen: peripheral blood, collected on day 0 of AZD1222 vaccination. Receptors were obtained from an adult in good health.

V is TRBV9 and J is TRBJ1-2; D call uncertain. The V end lost 5 bases, the J end lost 7 bases, and 6 bases lay between the germline ends. Germline V gene lookup returns CDR1 SGDLS and CDR2 YYNGEE. This CDR3 is built from 10 residues. CDR3 nucleotide sequence: TGTGCCAGCAGTGGGGTTGGCTACACCTTC. It encodes CASSGVGYTF.

This sequence joins TRBV3-1 (or the pseudogene TRBV3-2) and TRBJ2-7; 8 bases agree with TRBD2. The CDR3 covers 16 residues. Germline V gives CDR1 LGHDT, CDR2 YNNKEL (reference sequence). With V trimmed by 4 bases and J by 7 bases, 15 bases remained unmatched. The CDR3 loop reads CASSPPGAGGSREQYF. CDR3 DNA: TGTGCCAGCAGCCCACCTGGGGCGGGAGGTTCTCGGGAGCAGTACTTC.

The chain joins TRBV5-6 to TRBJ2-5, with D uncertain. V was pared by 3 bases and J by 4 bases, with 7 bases between. The CDR3 consists of 12 residues. Germline CDR1 and CDR2: SGHDT and YYEEEE. CDR3 sequence reads: CASSWGGETQYF. The CDR3, as DNA: TGTGCCAGCAGCTGGGGTGGAGAGACCCAGTACTTC.

The chain is built from TRBV6-2 or TRBV6-3 and TRBJ1-6, with D possibly TRBD1 on 6 matching bases. V gave up 2 bases and J gave up 10 bases, with 15 bases separating them. CDR3 length: 15 residues. CDR1 MNHEY and CDR2 SVGEGT come from the germline V gene. The CDR3, as DNA: TGTGCCAGCAGTTACGGGGGTGGCAGGGGATCACCCCTCCACTTT. It encodes CASSYGGGRGSPLHF.

The chain links TRBV7-2 to TRBJ2-2; weak D call: TRBD1 (6 bases). This CDR3 spans 17 amino acids. Deletions cut 1 base from V and 0 bases from J, with 12 bases between. Germline V gene data show CDR1 as SGHTA and CDR2 as FQGNSA. The CDR3, as DNA: TGTGCCAGCAGCTTAGGGGCCAGGGGCGCGAACACCGGGGAGCTGTTTTTT. Translated, it gives CASSLGARGANTGELFF.

The rearrangement links TRBV19 to TRBJ1-4, with D possibly matching TRBD1 (6 bases). The CDR3 runs 16 residues. Germline V gives CDR1 LNHDA, CDR2 SQIVND (reference sequence). Trimming removed 0 bases at V and 10 bases at J, with 18 bases between. This CDR3 is CASSIDPLRQVGKLFF. The CDR3 DNA is TGTGCCAGTAGTATAGATCCCCTCCGACAGGTTGGAAAACTGTTTTTT.

This chain uses TRBV3-1 (or the pseudogene TRBV3-2) with TRBJ1-1; possible D gene TRBD1, 5 bases. The CDR3 is 14 amino acids. The ends were cut back, 1 base at V and 5 bases at J, with 11 bases in the middle. CDR1 is LGHDT and CDR2 is YNNKEL in the germline V gene (reference sequence). The DNA for the CDR3 is TGTGCCAGCAGCCAAGTCGGGGGTCAGACTGAAGCTTTCTTT. This translates into CASSQVGGQTEAFF.

The chain links TRBV4-1 to TRBJ2-1, with D unclear. Germline values: CDR1 MGHRA, CDR2 YSYEKL. V dropped 1 base and J dropped 4 bases, with 8 bases sitting between them. The CDR3 has 14 residues. The CDR3 region has the DNA TGCGCCAGCAGCCAAGGCGGCGTATACAATGAGCAGTTCTTC. Its protein product is CASSQGGVYNEQFF.

The chain carries TRBV5-6 and TRBJ2-7; 9 nucleotides match TRBD1. Germline trimming cut 5 bases from V and 3 bases from J; bases unmatched to any gene: 9. The CDR3 contains 15 residues. CDR1 is SGHDT, CDR2 YYEEEE, per germline. CDR3 nucleotide sequence: TGTGCCAGCAGTTCGATCCACAGGGGGCGCTACGAGCAGTACTTC. Protein sequence: CASSSIHRGRYEQYF.

This chain uses TRBV24-1 with TRBJ1-2; 10 positions match TRBD1. The CDR3 length is 18 residues. Unmatched junction bases numbered 11, after V lost 3 bases and J lost 2 bases. Germline values: CDR1 KGHDR, CDR2 SFDVKD. CDR3 residues: CATSDPKSQDRGNYGYTF. DNA of the CDR3: TGTGCCACCAGTGATCCCAAAAGTCAGGACAGGGGGAACTATGGCTACACCTTC.

The V call is TRBV11-3, the J call TRBJ1-1, with D possibly being TRBD1 (5 bases). CDR1 is SGHNT and CDR2 is YENEEA in the germline V gene. The V and J ends lost 4 bases and 0 bases respectively, with 18 bases between them. The length of the CDR3 is 17 residues. The CDR3 loop reads CASSYRVGGGMNTEAFF. DNA for the CDR3: TGTGCCAGCAGCTACCGTGTGGGGGGAGGGATGAACACTGAAGCTTTCTTT.

As to this clone: One junction end does not reproduce the germline sequence, and a read error may be involved. The chain employs TRBV27 and TRBJ2-5; D is unclear. The CDR3 length is 14 residues. In germline, CDR1 is MNHEY, CDR2 SMNVEV (reference sequence). CDR3 coding DNA: TGTGCCAGCAGTTTGCGGCGTATCCAAGAGGCCCAGTACTTC. This codes for CASSLRRIQEAQYF.

J is TRBJ1-2 and V is TRBV19, with 7 bases fitting TRBD1. The V and J ends lost 1 base and 0 bases, in that order; junction bases with no gene match: 5. The CDR3 extends over 16 amino acids. The germline V gene encodes CDR1 LNHDA and CDR2 SQIVND (reference sequence). The CDR3 DNA sequence: TGTGCCAGTAGTATAGCACAGGGGTGGACTAACTATGGCTACACCTTC. Translating gives CASSIAQGWTNYGYTF.